The sequence of this T cell receptor beta chain was determined in a study of OX40 agonist ivuxolimab in advanced cancers. Background on the study: Intravenous ivuxolimab at 0.01 to 10 mg/kg was given to patients every 2 weeks.

Germline CDR1 is SGHTA and CDR2 is FQGNSA. CDR3 length: 15 residues. Trimming pared 1 base from V and 4 bases from J, leaving 10 bases between. This clone was counted a single time. The data were produced by immunoSEQ multiplex PCR, yet TCRdb's version contains in-frame clones alone and is incomplete. The repertoire consists of roughly 13,000 clones, with about 83% occurring once and the leading ten covering approximately 7%. The source of this sequence is an adult with an advanced solid tumor such as melanoma, head and neck, liver or kidney cancer. The J gene is TRBJ2-2, the V gene TRBV7-2, with D uncertain. Specimen: CD4+ or CD8+ T cells sorted from blood, collected in a trial of the OX40 agonist ivuxolimab. The CDR3 DNA sequence: TGTGCCAGCAGCTTAGGGTCTTTGGGCACCGGGGAGCTGTTTTTT. Translation gives CASSLGSLGTGELFF.